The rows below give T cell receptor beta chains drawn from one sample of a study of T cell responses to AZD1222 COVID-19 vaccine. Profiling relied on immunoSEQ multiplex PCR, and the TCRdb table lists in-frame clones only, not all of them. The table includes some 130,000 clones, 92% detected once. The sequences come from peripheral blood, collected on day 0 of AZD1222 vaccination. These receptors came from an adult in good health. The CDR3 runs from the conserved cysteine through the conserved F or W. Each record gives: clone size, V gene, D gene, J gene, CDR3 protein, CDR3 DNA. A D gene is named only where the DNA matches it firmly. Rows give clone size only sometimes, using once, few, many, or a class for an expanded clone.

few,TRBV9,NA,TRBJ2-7,CASSVEGSYEQYF,TGTGCCAGCAGCGTTGAGGGATCCTACGAGCAGTACTTC
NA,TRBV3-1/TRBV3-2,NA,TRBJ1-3,CASSQALRISGNTIYF,TGTGCCAGCAGCCAGGCTCTAAGGATCTCTGGAAACACCATATATTTT
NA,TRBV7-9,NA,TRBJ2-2,CASCLGYTGELFF,TGTGCCAGCTGCCTAGGGTACACCGGGGAGCTGTTTTTT
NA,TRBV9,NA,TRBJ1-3,CASSSGGGSYGNTIYF,TGTGCCAGCAGCTCCGGGGGAGGTTCGTACGGAAACACCATATATTTT
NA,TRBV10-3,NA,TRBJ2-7,CAISLGGQSYEQYF,TGTGCCATCTCCCTGGGGGGACAGTCTTACGAGCAGTACTTC
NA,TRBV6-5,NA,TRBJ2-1,CASSYARAANEQFF,TGTGCCAGCAGTTACGCGAGGGCCGCGAATGAGCAGTTCTTC
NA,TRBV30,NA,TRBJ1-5,CAWSTSNQPQHF,TGTGCCTGGAGTACTAGCAATCAGCCCCAGCATTTT
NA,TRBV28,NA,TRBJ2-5,CASSLPPMKTQYF,TGTGCCAGCAGTTTACCCCCGATGAAGACCCAGTACTTC
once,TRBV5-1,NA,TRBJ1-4,CASRRDGNEKLFF,TGCGCCAGCAGAAGGGACGGTAATGAAAAACTGTTTTTT
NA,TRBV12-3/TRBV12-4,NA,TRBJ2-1,CASSLRRADEQFF,TGTGCCAGCAGTTTACGGAGGGCCGATGAGCAGTTCTTC
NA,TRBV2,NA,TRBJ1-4,CASSGPGETNEKLFF,TGTGCCAGCAGTGGGCCGGGGGAGACTAATGAAAAACTGTTTTTT
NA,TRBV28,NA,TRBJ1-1,CASSSGRLTEAFF,TGTGCCAGCAGTTCCGGACGCCTAACTGAAGCTTTCTTT
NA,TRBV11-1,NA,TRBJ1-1,CASSLGAGFTEAFF,TGTGCCAGCAGCTTAGGAGCAGGGTTCACTGAAGCTTTCTTT
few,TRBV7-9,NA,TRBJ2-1,CASRPVGGVYNEQFF,TGTGCCAGCAGACCCGTAGGGGGGGTTTACAATGAGCAGTTCTTC
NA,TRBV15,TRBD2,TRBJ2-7,CATSSAGTSGNFYEQYF,TGTGCCACCAGCAGCGCTGGGACTAGCGGGAATTTCTACGAGCAGTACTTC
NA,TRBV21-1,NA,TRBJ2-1,CASSVRPRDSSESRRYNEQFF,TGTGCCAGCAGCGTCCGACCTCGGGACAGCTCCGAAAGCCGTCGATACAATGAGCAGTTCTTC
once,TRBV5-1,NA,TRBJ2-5,CASSDPKETQYF,TGCGCCAGCAGTGACCCTAAAGAGACCCAGTACTTC
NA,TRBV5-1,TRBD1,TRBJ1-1,CASSLEGQGSTEAFF,TGCGCCAGCAGCTTGGAGGGACAGGGGTCCACTGAAGCTTTCTTT
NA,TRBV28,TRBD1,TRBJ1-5,CASSLLGRGPTQPQHF,TGTGCCAGCAGTTTATTAGGTAGGGGGCCTACTCAGCCCCAGCATTTT
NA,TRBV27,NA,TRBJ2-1,CASSPRRANEQFF,TGTGCCAGCAGCCCCCGGCGAGCCAATGAGCAGTTCTTC
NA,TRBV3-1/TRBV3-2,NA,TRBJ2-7,CASGLASEQYF,TGTGCCAGCGGTCTTGCCAGCGAGCAGTACTTC
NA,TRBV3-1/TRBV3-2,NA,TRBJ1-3,CASSRDRSGNTIYF,TGTGCCAGCAGTAGGGATAGGTCTGGAAACACCATATATTTT
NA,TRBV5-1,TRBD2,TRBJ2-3,CASSSAVGSGVSTDTQYF,TGCGCCAGCAGCTCGGCCGTAGGGAGCGGGGTGTCCACAGATACGCAGTATTTT
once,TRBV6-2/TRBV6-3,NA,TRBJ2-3,CASSSHSSRTDTQYF,TGTGCCAGCAGTTCCCACAGTTCGCGCACAGATACGCAGTATTTT